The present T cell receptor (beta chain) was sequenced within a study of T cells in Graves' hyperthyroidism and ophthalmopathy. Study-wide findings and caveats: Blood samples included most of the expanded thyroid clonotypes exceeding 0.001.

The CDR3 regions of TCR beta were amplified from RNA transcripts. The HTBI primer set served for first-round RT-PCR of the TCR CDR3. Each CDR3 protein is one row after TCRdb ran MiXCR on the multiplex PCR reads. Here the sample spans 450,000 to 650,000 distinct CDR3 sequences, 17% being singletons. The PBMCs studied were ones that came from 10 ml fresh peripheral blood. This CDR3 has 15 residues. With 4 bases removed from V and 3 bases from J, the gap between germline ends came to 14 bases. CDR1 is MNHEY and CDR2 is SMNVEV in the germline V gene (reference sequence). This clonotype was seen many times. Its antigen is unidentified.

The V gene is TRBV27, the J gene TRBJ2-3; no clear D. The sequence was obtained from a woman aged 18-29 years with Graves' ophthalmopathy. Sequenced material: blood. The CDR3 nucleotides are TGTGCCAGCAGTTATGATGGGCTGGAAACAGATACGCAGTATTTT. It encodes CASSYDGLETDTQYF.